This TCR beta chain was obtained from a study of identical twins' blood T cells (dated by TCRdb to 2012 to 2014). In the study overall: The approximately 12 libraries, six for the alpha chain and six for the beta chain, together yielded around 52 million Illumina reads. TCR alpha and beta chain repertoires of three pairs of monozygous twins were compared using next-generation sequencing to assess genetic influence on repertoire formation.

Libraries were built with 5' RACE. Sequenced using an Illumina Genome Analyzer IIx. RNA-based TCR cDNA libraries were prepared by a previously described protocol with several modifications. To prevent cross-contamination, sample-specific barcodes were added to both ends of each TCR cDNA library during cDNA synthesis and amplification. As for the original processing: Between about 95,000 and nearly 500,000 clonotypes were identified per individual, and roughly 2 to 3.6 million CDR3-containing reads were obtained per library. After reads with improper barcode index combinations were thrown out, a cloneset for each library was built using the MiTCR software. While assembling CDR3 clonotypes, MiTCR corrected PCR and sequencing errors and either filtered or rescued low-quality reads. Artificial out-of-frame clonotypes were removed by being mapped to in-frame sequences, with one indel in the CDR3 allowed. V and J gene usage similarity between donors was measured as Jensen-Shannon divergence divided by mean entropy. The public sequencing data were trimmed at Q25 with fastp and processed into clonotypes with MiXCR by TCRdb, which kept only in-frame beta chains. Identical CDR3 protein sequences are pooled into one entry, listed with their most common genes and DNA. V and J calls and clone size were set by TCRdb, not the authors. The sample has around 380,000 distinct CDR3 sequences on record, roughly 28% of them singletons. The top ten constitute roughly 6.1% of the sample.

This clonotype has only a few counts. Its antigen is still unknown. The sample holds no much larger clone one base away, and base qualities are not on file. From the cysteine through the phenylalanine, the CDR3 covers 9 amino acids. This entry keeps only the CDR3 DNA: 27 bases, framed from base 1. At the junction V is shortened by 2 bases and J by 9 bases, with 2 bases in between. For CDR1 and CDR2, the germline V gene (reference sequence) lists DFQATT and SNEGSKA. The donors were six healthy women who made up three monozygous twin pairs. Each of the three twin pairs had been raised together, and the twins in each pair were thought likely to have encountered the same infectious agents and vaccines. RNA was isolated from peripheral blood mononuclear cells and used to prepare TCR cDNA libraries. Points the paper makes about the study in general: V gene usage, even among non-selected out-of-frame TCRbeta clonotypes, was reported to be markedly more similar within twin pairs than between unrelated donors. Independent studies were stated to be required to validate the proposed role of the TCRalpha J segment in MHC recognition during thymic selection. Looking at the most abundant TCRbeta clonotypes, every donor had more CDR3 sequences in common with her twin than with unrelated donors. The number of shared CDR3 clonotypes between two donors was mainly determined by the product of their cloneset sizes, and twins did not clearly deviate from this trend. Environmental influences could not be excluded as an explanation for twin similarity, since twins were reared together.

Sequenced: PBMCs. The sequence was collected from a woman aged 18-55 years in good health. This chain is built from TRBV20-1 and TRBJ2-1; no confident D gene assignment can be made. The CDR3 amino acid sequence is: CSARLEQFF. The DNA sequence is as follows: TGCAGTGCTAGACTTGAGCAGTTCTTC.